Sequencing of this T cell receptor (beta chain) was carried out in a study of blood T cell repertoires in COVID-19. Looking at the study overall: T cells, B-cell-depleted T cells, or PBMCs provided the cDNA or gDNA that served as material.

This clone was seen a single time. Participants' own reports of clinical history determined their cohort assignment. In the original workflow: Nucleated cell number was recorded as an estimate derived from reference gene primer amplification. Profiling relied on immunoSEQ multiplex PCR, and the TCRdb table lists in-frame clones only, not all of them. The D gene and trimming were derived from the DNA, and the V and J assignments and clone size from that table. The data show under 300,000 clones, with 87% seen just once and around 6% held by the top ten. Looked up from germline, CDR1 is SGHTA and CDR2 is FQGNSA. The CDR3 runs to 14 residues. V was shortened by 1 base and J by 8 bases, with 14 bases between the two germline ends.

The material sequenced was PBMCs or T cells enriched from blood (not recorded which). The clonotype originates from a woman aged 30 to 39 with acute COVID-19. The chain couples TRBV7-2 to TRBJ1-2, with D unclear. The CDR3 DNA sequence: TGTGCCAGCAGCTTAGGGGTACGGGGAGGGGGCTACACCTTC. Protein: CASSLGVRGGGYTF.